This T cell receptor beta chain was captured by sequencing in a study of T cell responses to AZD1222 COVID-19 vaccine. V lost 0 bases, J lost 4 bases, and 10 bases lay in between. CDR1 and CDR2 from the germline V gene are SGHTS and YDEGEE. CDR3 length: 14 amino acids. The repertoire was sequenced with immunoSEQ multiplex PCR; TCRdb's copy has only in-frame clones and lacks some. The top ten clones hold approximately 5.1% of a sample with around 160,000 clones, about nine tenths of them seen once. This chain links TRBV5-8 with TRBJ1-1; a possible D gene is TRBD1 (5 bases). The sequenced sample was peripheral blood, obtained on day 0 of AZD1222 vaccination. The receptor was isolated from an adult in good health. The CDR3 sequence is CASSLATVLTEAFF. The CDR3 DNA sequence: TGTGCCAGCAGCTTGGCGACAGTTCTCACTGAAGCTTTCTTT. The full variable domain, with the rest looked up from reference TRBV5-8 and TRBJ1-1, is EAGVTQSPTHLIKTRGQQATLRCSPISGHTSVYWYQQALGLGLQFLLWYDEGEERNRGNFPPRFSGRQFPNYSSELNVNALELEDSALYLCASSLATVLTEAFFGQGTRLTVV.